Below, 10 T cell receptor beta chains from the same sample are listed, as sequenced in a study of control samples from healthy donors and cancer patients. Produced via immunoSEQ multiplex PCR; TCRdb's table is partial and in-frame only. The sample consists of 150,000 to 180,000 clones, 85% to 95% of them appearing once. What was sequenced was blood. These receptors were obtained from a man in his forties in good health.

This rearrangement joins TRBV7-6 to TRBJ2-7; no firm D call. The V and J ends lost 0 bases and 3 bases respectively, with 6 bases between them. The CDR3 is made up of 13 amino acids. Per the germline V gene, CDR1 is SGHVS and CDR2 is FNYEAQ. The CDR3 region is CASSLARGYEQYF. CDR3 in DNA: TGTGCCAGCAGCTTAGCCCGCGGCTACGAGCAGTACTTC. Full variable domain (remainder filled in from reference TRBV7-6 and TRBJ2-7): GAGVSQSPRYKVTKRGQDVALRCDPISGHVSLYWYRQALGQGPEFLTYFNYEAQQDKSGLPNDRFSAERPEGSISTLTIQRTEQRDSAMYRCASSLARGYEQYFGPGTRLTVT.

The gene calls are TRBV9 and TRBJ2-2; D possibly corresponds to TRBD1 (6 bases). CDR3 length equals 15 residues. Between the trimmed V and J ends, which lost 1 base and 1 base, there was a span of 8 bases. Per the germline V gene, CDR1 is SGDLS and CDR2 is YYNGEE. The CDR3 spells CASSVTGWNTGELFF. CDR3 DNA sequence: TGTGCCAGCAGCGTAACAGGGTGGAACACCGGGGAGCTGTTTTTT.

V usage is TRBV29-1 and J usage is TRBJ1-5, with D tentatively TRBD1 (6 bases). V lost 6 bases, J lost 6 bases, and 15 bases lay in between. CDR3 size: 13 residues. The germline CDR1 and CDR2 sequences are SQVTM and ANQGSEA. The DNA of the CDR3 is TGCAGCGTAGCCAGGGGAAGGGGTCAGCCCCAGCATTTT. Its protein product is CSVARGRGQPQHF.

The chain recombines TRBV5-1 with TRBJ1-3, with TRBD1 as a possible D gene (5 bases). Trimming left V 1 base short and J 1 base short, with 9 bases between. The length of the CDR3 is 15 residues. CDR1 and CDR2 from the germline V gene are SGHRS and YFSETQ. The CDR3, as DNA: TGCGCCAGCAGCTTGTCGCCAGGGTCTGGAAACACCATATATTTT. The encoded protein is CASSLSPGSGNTIYF.

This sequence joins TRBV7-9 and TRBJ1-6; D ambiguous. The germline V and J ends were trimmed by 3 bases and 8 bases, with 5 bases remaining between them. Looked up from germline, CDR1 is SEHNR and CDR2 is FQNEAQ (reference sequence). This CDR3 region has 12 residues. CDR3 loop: CASSFGDSPLHF. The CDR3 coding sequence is TGTGCCAGCAGCTTCGGGGATTCACCCCTCCACTTT.

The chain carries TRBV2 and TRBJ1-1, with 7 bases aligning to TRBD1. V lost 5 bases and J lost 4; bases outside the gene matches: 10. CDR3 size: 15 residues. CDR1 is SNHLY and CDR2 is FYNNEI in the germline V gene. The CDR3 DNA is TGTGCCAGCAGTTTAGGAAATCCAGGGGGCACTGAAGCTTTCTTT. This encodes CASSLGNPGGTEAFF. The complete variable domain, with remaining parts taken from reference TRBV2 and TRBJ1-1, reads EPEVTQTPSHQVTQMGQEVILRCVPISNHLYFYWYRQILGQKVEFLVSFYNNEISEKSEIFDDQFSVERPDGSNFTLKIRSTKLEDSAMYFCASSLGNPGGTEAFFGQGTRLTVV.

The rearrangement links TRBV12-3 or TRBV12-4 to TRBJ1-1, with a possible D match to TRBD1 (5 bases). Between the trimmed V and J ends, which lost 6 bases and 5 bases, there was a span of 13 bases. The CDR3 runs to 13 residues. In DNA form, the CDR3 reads TGTGCCAGCAGGAGGCCAGGGTTGACTGAAGCTTTCTTT. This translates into CASRRPGLTEAFF.

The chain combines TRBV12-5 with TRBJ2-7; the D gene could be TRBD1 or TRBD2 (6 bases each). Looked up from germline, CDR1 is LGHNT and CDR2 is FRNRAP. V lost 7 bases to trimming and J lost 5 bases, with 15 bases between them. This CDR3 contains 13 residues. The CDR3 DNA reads TGTGCTAGTGATCCCGGGGGCCTCAACGAGCAGTACTTC. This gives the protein CASDPGGLNEQYF. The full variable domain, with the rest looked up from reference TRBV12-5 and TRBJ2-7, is DARVTQTPRHKVTEMGQEVTMRCQPILGHNTVFWYRQTMMQGLELLAYFRNRAPLDDSGMPKDRFSAEMPDATLATLKIQPSEPRDSAVYFCASDPGGLNEQYFGPGTRLTVT.

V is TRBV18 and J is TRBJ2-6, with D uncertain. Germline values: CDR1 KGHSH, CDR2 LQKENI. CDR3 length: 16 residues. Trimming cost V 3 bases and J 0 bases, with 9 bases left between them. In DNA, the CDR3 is TGTGCCAGCTCACCTGACACTATCTCTGGGGCCAACGTCCTGACTTTC. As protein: CASSPDTISGANVLTF.

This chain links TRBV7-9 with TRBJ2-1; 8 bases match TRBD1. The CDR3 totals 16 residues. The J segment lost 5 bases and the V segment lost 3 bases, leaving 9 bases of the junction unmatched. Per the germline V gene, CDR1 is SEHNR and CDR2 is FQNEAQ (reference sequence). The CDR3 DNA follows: TGTGCCAGCAGCTTCATCCTACAGGGGGGAAACAATGAGCAGTTCTTC. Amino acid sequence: CASSFILQGGNNEQFF.